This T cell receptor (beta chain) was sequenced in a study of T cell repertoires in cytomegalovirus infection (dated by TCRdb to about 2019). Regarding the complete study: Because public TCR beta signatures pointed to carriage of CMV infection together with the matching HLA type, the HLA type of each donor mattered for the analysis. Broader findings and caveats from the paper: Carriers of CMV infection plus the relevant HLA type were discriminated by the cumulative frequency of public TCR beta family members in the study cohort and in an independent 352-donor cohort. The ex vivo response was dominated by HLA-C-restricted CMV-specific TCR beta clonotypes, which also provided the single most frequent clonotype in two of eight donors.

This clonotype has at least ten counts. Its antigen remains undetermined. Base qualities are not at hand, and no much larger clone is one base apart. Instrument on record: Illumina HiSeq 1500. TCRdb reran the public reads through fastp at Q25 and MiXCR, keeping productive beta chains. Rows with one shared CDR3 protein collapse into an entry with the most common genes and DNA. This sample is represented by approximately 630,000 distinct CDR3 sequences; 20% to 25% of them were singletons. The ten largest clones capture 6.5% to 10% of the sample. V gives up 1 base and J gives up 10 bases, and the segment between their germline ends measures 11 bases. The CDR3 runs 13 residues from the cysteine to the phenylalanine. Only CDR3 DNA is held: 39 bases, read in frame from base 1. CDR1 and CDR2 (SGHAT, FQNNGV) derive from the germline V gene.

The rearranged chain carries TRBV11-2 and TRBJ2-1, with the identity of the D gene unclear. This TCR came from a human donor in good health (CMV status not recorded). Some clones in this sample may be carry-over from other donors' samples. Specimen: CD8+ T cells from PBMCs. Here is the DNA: TGTGCCAGCAGCTTAGGTTCTGGATGGGAGCAGTTCTTC. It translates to CASSLGSGWEQFF.